The 20 T cell receptor beta chains in this list originate from one sample, sequenced in a study of spatial heterogeneity in lung cancer. Time point here: sample taken at primary tumor resection. Whole RNA came from tumor, nontumor lung or frozen PBMC and was sequenced without being sorted. Each CDR3 protein is one row after TCRdb ran MiXCR on the 5' RACE reads. Of 75,000 to 85,000 distinct CDR3 sequences in the sample, under 25% were seen once. Sequences were derived from PBMCs, sampled at surgery. All receptors derive from a male donor with early-stage non-small cell lung cancer.

The chain links TRBV6-2 or TRBV6-3 to TRBJ1-1; possible D gene TRBD1, 6 bases. Trimming stripped 2 bases from V and 7 bases from J, with 14 bases between. The CDR3 sequence is 14 residues long. CDR1 MNHEY and CDR2 SVGEGT come from the germline V gene. The CDR3: CASSYTTGTSEAFF. The CDR3 DNA reads as TGTGCCAGCAGTTACACCACGGGGACAAGTGAAGCTTTCTTT.

The chain employs TRBV18 and TRBJ1-5; 10 nucleotides match TRBD1. J lost 6 bases, V lost 0 bases, and 2 bases had no gene match. CDR1 is KGHSH and CDR2 is LQKENI in the germline V gene. The CDR3 extends over 15 amino acids. Written as DNA, the CDR3 is TGTGCCAGCTCACCACCGGGGACAGGGGTTCAGCCCCAGCATTTT. It yields the protein CASSPPGTGVQPQHF.

Many counts were recorded for this clonotype. This chain uses TRBV24-1 with TRBJ2-1; 16 positions agree with TRBD2. The J segment lost 10 bases and the V segment lost 9 bases, leaving 8 bases of the junction unmatched. CDR1 KGHDR and CDR2 SFDVKD come from the germline V gene. The CDR3 is 15 residues long. The CDR3 nucleotides are TGTGCCACCGGGGGACTAGCGGGAGGGCCCTGGGAGCAGTTCTTC. It specifies CATGGLAGGPWEQFF.

This clonotype was seen repeatedly, ten times or more. The chain links TRBV12-3 or TRBV12-4 to TRBJ2-3, with D tentatively TRBD2 (6 bases). The ends were cut back, 5 bases at V and 3 bases at J, with 12 bases in the middle. CDR3 size: 14 residues. In DNA, the CDR3 is TGTGCCAGCAGTCTCGGGGGATCGACAGATACGCAGTATTTT. Its protein product is CASSLGGSTDTQYF.

The CDR3 here is CASSLVPAPANTGELFF. DNA for the CDR3: TGTGCCAGCAGCTTAGTGCCCGCCCCAGCTAACACCGGGGAGCTGTTTTTT. J is TRBJ2-2 and V is TRBV7-6, with D unresolved. V lost 1 base, J lost 2 bases, and 14 bases lay in between. CDR3 size: 17 residues. In germline, CDR1 is SGHVS, CDR2 FNYEAQ.

This chain joins TRBV6-6 and TRBJ2-4, with D uncertain. V lost 5 bases, J lost 1 base, and 15 bases lay in between. The V gene's germline CDR1 is MNHNY and CDR2 SVGAGI (reference sequence). This CDR3 is built from 16 residues. The chain's CDR3 is CASSRAFPEAKNIQYF. CDR3 bases: TGTGCCAGCAGTCGGGCCTTCCCGGAGGCCAAAAACATTCAGTACTTC.

A few counts support this clonotype. This chain joins TRBV3-1 and TRBJ2-3; 8 nucleotides align to TRBD1. Germline V lookup: CDR1 LGHDT, CDR2 YNNKEL (reference sequence). The CDR3 consists of 14 residues. The V and J ends lost 4 bases and 4 bases, in that order; junction bases with no gene match: 4. The CDR3 region has the DNA TGTGCCAGCAGCCGGACAGGGAACGCAGATACGCAGTATTTT. It specifies CASSRTGNADTQYF.

A few counts support this clonotype. This chain connects TRBV18 to TRBJ1-5, with D possibly being TRBD1 (5 bases). The CDR3 runs 16 residues. From germline, CDR1 is KGHSH and CDR2 LQKENI. V was shortened by 3 bases and J by 0 bases, with 12 bases between the two germline ends. The CDR3 here is CASSPRGPYSNQPQHF. Written as DNA, the CDR3 is TGTGCCAGCTCACCGAGGGGCCCCTATAGCAATCAGCCCCAGCATTTT.

This sequence joins TRBV20-1 and TRBJ2-7; 8 bases are shared with TRBD2. Germline assignment: CDR1 DFQATT and CDR2 SNEGSKA (reference sequence). The CDR3 has 16 amino acids. V lost 1 base to trimming and J lost 1 base; unmatched junction nucleotides: 9. CDR3 protein: CSARGGTSGLSYEQYF. The CDR3 coding sequence is TGCAGTGCTAGAGGCGGAACTAGCGGACTTTCCTACGAGCAGTACTTC.

This clonotype was counted between two and nine times. V gene TRBV11-1 combines with J gene TRBJ2-7, with D uncertain. Trimming removed 4 bases from V and 3 bases from J, with 13 bases in between. CDR3 length: 14 amino acids. Germline CDR1 SGHAT, CDR2 FQDESV (reference sequence). CDR3 region: CASSSWALGYEQYF. DNA of the CDR3: TGTGCCAGCAGCTCATGGGCACTTGGCTACGAGCAGTACTTC.

The chain has TRBV5-1 and TRBJ2-3; tentative D call: TRBD2 (5 bases). This CDR3 is built from 15 residues. Deletions cut 0 bases from V and 1 base from J, with 9 bases between. The V gene's germline CDR1 is SGHRS and CDR2 YFSETQ. The CDR3 loop reads CASSLASAGTDTQYF. The CDR3 DNA reads as TGCGCCAGCAGCTTGGCCTCAGCGGGCACAGATACGCAGTATTTT.

This clonotype showed up just a few times. This chain uses TRBV4-1 with TRBJ1-4; D gene unclear. This CDR3 spans 15 amino acids. Trimming removed 4 bases at V and 0 bases at J, with 9 bases between. Germline-derived CDR1 and CDR2 are MGHRA and YSYEKL. The CDR3 region is CASSRQSATNEKLFF. Here the CDR3 DNA reads TGCGCCAGCAGCCGGCAGTCTGCAACTAATGAAAAACTGTTTTTT.

V and J are TRBV29-1 and TRBJ1-1; 10 positions agree with TRBD1. Germline V lookup: CDR1 SQVTM, CDR2 ANQGSEA. V dropped 4 bases and J dropped 7; count of bases not matched to a gene: 12. The CDR3 has 15 residues. CDR3 in amino acids: CSVGGGGQGKDEAFF. The DNA of the CDR3 is TGCAGCGTTGGAGGCGGGGGACAGGGGAAGGATGAAGCTTTCTTT. The variable domain in full, with the rest retrieved from reference TRBV29-1 and TRBJ1-1, is SAVISQKPSRDICQRGTSLTIQCQVDSQVTMMFWYRQQPGQSLTLIATANQGSEATYESGFVIDKFPISRPNLTFSTLTVSNMSPEDSSIYLCSVGGGGQGKDEAFFGQGTRLTVV.

The chain's CDR3 is CASSELAGSQETQYF. DNA for the CDR3: TGTGCCAGCAGTGAACTAGCGGGAAGTCAAGAGACCCAGTACTTC. The V call is TRBV2, the J call TRBJ2-5; TRBD2 matches at 9 bases. Germline CDR1 and CDR2: SNHLY and FYNNEI. The CDR3 spans 15 residues. With 2 bases clipped from V and 2 bases from J, the junction kept 3 bases outside the gene matches.

This chain joins TRBV6-6 and TRBJ1-5, with D unclear. The CDR3 sequence is 16 residues long. The germline CDR1 and CDR2 sequences are MNHNY and SVGAGI (reference sequence). V was pared by 0 bases and J by 0 bases, with 9 bases between. The CDR3 region has the DNA TGTGCCAGCAGTTACTCTACCGGATATAGCAATCAGCCCCAGCATTTT. Protein sequence: CASSYSTGYSNQPQHF.

The J gene is TRBJ2-2, the V gene TRBV28; either TRBD1 or TRBD2 may supply D (5 bases each). Germline V gene data show CDR1 as MDHEN and CDR2 as SYDVKM. V was shortened by 3 bases and J by 2 bases, with 13 bases between the two germline ends. The CDR3 loop spans 16 amino acids. As DNA, the CDR3 is TGTGCCAGCAGTTTGAATGGGGCGGGTAACACCGGGGAGCTGTTTTTT. This codes for CASSLNGAGNTGELFF.

Only a few counts were recorded for this clonotype. V usage is TRBV7-8 and J usage is TRBJ1-1; weak D call: TRBD1 (5 bases). This CDR3 has 14 amino acids. CDR1 is SGHVS and CDR2 is FQNEAQ in the germline V gene. V lost 2 bases, J lost 1 base, and 8 bases lay in between. CDR3 amino acids: CASSLKGKNTEAFF. The CDR3, as DNA: TGTGCCAGCAGCTTAAAGGGGAAGAACACTGAAGCTTTCTTT.

V and J are TRBV12-3 or TRBV12-4 and TRBJ1-2; D is ambiguous. The CDR3 is made up of 13 amino acids. The ends were cut back, 4 bases at V and 2 bases at J, with 8 bases in the middle. The CDR3 here is CASSSLTNYGYTF. In nucleotides, the CDR3 is TGTGCCAGCAGTTCCCTAACCAACTATGGCTACACCTTC.

The V gene is TRBV10-3, the J gene TRBJ2-7; the D gene is possibly TRBD2 (6 bases). Germline CDR1 ENHRY, CDR2 SYGVKD. V dropped 0 bases and J dropped 5 bases, with 11 bases sitting between them. The CDR3 totals 14 residues. The CDR3 DNA reads as TGTGCCATCAGTGAGTCGACTAGTACCAACGAGCAGTACTTC. Residues: CAISESTSTNEQYF.

This clonotype was seen many times. The rearrangement links TRBV7-8 to TRBJ2-1, with 9 bases identical to TRBD2. In germline, CDR1 is SGHVS, CDR2 FQNEAQ. V lost 7 bases to trimming and J lost 4 bases; unmatched junction nucleotides: 11. CDR3 length equals 16 residues. The CDR3 nucleotides are TGTGCCAGCAACCCCCGAGCGGGGGGCGGTTACAATGAGCAGTTCTTC. This codes for CASNPRAGGGYNEQFF.